These T cell receptor beta chains were read from a single sample in a study of cytomegalovirus exposure and HLA in healthy donors. TCRdb keeps only in-frame clones here, not all; method: immunoSEQ multiplex PCR. The table lists 100,000 to 150,000 clones, about 15% of them singletons. The sequencing sample was made of PBMCs. Source of these receptors: a female donor in good health and CMV-seropositive. CDR3s include the opening cysteine and the closing phenylalanine or tryptophan. The D gene is left open where the match is weak. Size tells how often a clone was seen (once, few, many) or the class of an expanded clone, and some rows leave it out.

cdr3_aa,cdr3_nt,v_call,j_call,d_call,clone_size
CASTTGAGYTF,TGTGCCAGCACTACAGGGGCCGGCTACACCTTC,TRBV6-5,TRBJ1-2,TRBD1,-
CASSQERAMGSPLHF,TGTGCCAGCAGTCAGGAACGCGCCATGGGTTCACCCCTCCACTTT,TRBV13,TRBJ1-6,-,-
CAWIGGYQETQYF,TGTGCCTGGATCGGGGGGTACCAAGAGACCCAGTACTTC,TRBV30,TRBJ2-5,TRBD2,few
CAWSRDSNQPQHF,TGTGCCTGGAGCAGGGATAGCAATCAGCCCCAGCATTTT,TRBV30,TRBJ1-5,-,-
CASSSNMGQGVGTQYF,TGTGCCAGCAGCTCAAACATGGGACAGGGAGTTGGAACGCAGTATTTT,TRBV5-5,TRBJ2-3,TRBD1,-
CASSLGSSGVGDTQYF,TGCGCCAGCAGCTTGGGTTCTAGCGGGGTGGGAGATACGCAGTATTTT,TRBV5-1,TRBJ2-3,TRBD2,-
CASSFSIGQGATDTQYF,TGTGCCAGCAGTTTCTCAATAGGACAGGGCGCCACAGATACGCAGTATTTT,TRBV27,TRBJ2-3,TRBD1,few
CASSYSVAGGLDEQFF,TGTGCCAGCAGTTACTCCGTAGCGGGGGGGCTTGATGAGCAGTTCTTC,TRBV6-5,TRBJ2-1,TRBD2,few
CASSLAGPGETQYF,TGCGCCAGCAGCTTGGCCGGGCCAGGGGAGACCCAGTACTTC,TRBV5-1,TRBJ2-5,-,-
CASSPTENTYLGYTF,TGCGCCAGCAGCCCTACAGAAAACACTTACCTTGGCTACACCTTC,TRBV4-1,TRBJ1-2,-,once
CASSWTGGQPQHF,TGTGCCAGCAGCTGGACAGGAGGGCAGCCCCAGCATTTT,TRBV6-5,TRBJ1-5,TRBD1,-
CASSLGLAGGPMEQYF,TGTGCCAGCAGCTTGGGACTAGCGGGGGGGCCCATGGAGCAGTACTTC,TRBV5-4,TRBJ2-7,TRBD2,few
CASSLTGPYGYTF,TGCGCCAGCTCTTTGACAGGACCGTATGGCTACACCTTC,TRBV5-1,TRBJ1-2,-,-
CASSQDGPGTGELFF,TGTGCCAGCAGCCAAGACGGCCCCGGGACCGGGGAGCTGTTTTTT,TRBV6-5,TRBJ2-2,-,few
CASSATRANSPLHF,TGTGCCAGTAGTGCGACGAGGGCGAATTCACCCCTCCACTTT,TRBV19,TRBJ1-6,-,few
CASRGASGGSDTDTQYF,TGCGCCAGCAGGGGGGCAAGCGGGGGGTCAGACACAGATACGCAGTATTTT,TRBV5-1,TRBJ2-3,TRBD2,few
CSAQGAGGYTF,TGCAGCGCCCAGGGGGCGGGAGGCTACACCTTC,TRBV29-1,TRBJ1-2,TRBD1,-
CASSLDPGGTYEQYF,TGTGCCAGCAGCTTAGATCCGGGGGGAACCTACGAGCAGTACTTC,TRBV11-2,TRBJ2-7,TRBD2,-
CASSLVTYEQYF,TGTGCCAGCAGCTTAGTTACCTACGAGCAGTACTTC,TRBV7-2,TRBJ2-7,-,-
CASSLLAGGGYTF,TGTGCCAGCAGTTTGTTGGCAGGGGGTGGCTACACCTTC,TRBV6-5,TRBJ1-2,TRBD1,-
CASSHDSNDLYEQYF,TGTGCCAGCAGCCACGACAGTAATGATCTCTACGAGCAGTACTTC,TRBV11-1,TRBJ2-7,-,-
CASSQGLAGARYEQYF,TGTGCCAGCAGCCAAGGCTTAGCGGGAGCCCGCTACGAGCAGTACTTC,TRBV4-2,TRBJ2-7,TRBD2,few